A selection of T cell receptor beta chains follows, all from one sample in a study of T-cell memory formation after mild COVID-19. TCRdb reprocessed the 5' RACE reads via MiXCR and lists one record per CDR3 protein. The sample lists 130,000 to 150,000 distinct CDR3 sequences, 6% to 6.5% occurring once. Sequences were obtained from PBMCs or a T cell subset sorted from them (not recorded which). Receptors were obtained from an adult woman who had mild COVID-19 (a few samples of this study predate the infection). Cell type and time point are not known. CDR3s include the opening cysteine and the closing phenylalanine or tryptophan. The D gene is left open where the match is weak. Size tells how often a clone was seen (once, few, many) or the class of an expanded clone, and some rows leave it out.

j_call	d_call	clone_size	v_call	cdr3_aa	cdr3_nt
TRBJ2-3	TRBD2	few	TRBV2	CASSGRLLESGRDTQYF	TGTGCCAGCAGTGGAAGGTTGCTCGAAAGCGGGAGAGATACGCAGTATTTT
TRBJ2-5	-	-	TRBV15	CATSRDTARDWGGETQYF	TGTGCCACCAGCAGAGACACGGCTAGAGATTGGGGTGGAGAGACCCAGTACTTC
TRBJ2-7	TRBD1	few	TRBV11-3	CASSRTGLSYEQYF	TGTGCCAGCAGCCGGACAGGCCTCTCCTACGAGCAGTACTTC
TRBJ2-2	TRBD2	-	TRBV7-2	CASSSGLAGTGELFF	TGTGCCAGCAGCTCGGGACTAGCGGGCACCGGGGAGCTGTTTTTT
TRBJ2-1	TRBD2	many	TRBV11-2	CASSLLAGVGNEQFF	TGTGCCAGCAGCTTACTAGCGGGAGTAGGGAATGAGCAGTTCTTC
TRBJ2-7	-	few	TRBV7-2	CASSLSPENYEQYF	TGTGCCAGCAGCTTAAGTCCTGAAAACTACGAGCAGTACTTC
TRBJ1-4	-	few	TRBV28	CASSVPGEEKLFF	TGTGCCAGCAGCGTCCCGGGGGAGGAAAAACTGTTTTTT
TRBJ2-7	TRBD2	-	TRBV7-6	CASSLEAGVWGEQYF	TGTGCCAGCAGCTTAGAGGCGGGGGTTTGGGGCGAGCAGTACTTC
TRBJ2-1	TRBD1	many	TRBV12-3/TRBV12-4	CASTRGTGYNEQFF	TGTGCCAGCACCAGAGGGACAGGGTACAATGAGCAGTTCTTC
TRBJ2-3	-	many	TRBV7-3	CASSIELADTQYF	TGTGCCAGCAGCATTGAACTAGCAGATACGCAGTATTTT
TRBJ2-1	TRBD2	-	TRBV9	CASSVGPGGRNEQFF	TGTGCCAGCAGCGTCGGACCGGGAGGGCGCAATGAGCAGTTCTTC
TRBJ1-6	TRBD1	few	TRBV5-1	CASSDGQADSPLHF	TGCGCCAGCAGCGATGGACAGGCTGATTCACCCCTCCACTTT
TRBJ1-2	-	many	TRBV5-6	CASSRDSYGYTF	TGTGCCAGCAGCCGCGATAGTTATGGCTACACCTTC
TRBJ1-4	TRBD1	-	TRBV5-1	CASSGGTGNEKLFF	TGCGCCAGCAGCGGAGGGACAGGGAATGAAAAACTGTTTTTT
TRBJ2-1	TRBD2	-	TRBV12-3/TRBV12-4	CASSFPRRGIQRGREYNEQFF	TGTGCCAGCAGCTTTCCCAGGCGAGGGATCCAGCGGGGGCGCGAATACAATGAGCAGTTCTTC
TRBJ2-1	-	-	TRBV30	CAWSFGPSRRIYNEQFF	TGTGCCTGGAGTTTTGGCCCGTCCAGAAGAATTTACAATGAGCAGTTCTTC
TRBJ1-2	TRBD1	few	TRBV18	CASSPTTGATHYGYTF	TGTGCCAGCTCACCAACTACAGGGGCTACTCACTATGGCTACACCTTC
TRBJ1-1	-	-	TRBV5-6	CASSLGLDTEAFF	TGTGCCAGCAGCTTAGGATTGGACACTGAAGCTTTCTTT
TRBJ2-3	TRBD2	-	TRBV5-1	CASSLGLVGSTDTQYF	TGCGCCAGCAGCCTGGGACTAGTTGGGAGCACAGATACGCAGTATTTT
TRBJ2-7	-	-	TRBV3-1	CASSQAGQSYEQYF	TGTGCCAGCAGCCAGGCAGGACAGAGCTACGAGCAGTACTTC
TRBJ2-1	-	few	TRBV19	CASSIGGGSSLYNEQFF	TGTGCCAGTAGCATAGGAGGGGGATCTAGCCTATACAATGAGCAGTTCTTC
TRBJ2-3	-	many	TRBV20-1	CSAGGSDTQYF	TGCAGTGCAGGGGGTTCCGATACGCAGTATTTT
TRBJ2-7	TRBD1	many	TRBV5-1	CASGRDRLAEQYF	TGCGCCAGCGGCCGGGACAGGTTAGCGGAGCAGTACTTC
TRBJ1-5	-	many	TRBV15	CATSNRRGIQPQHF	TGTGCCACCAGCAACCGGCGGGGTATTCAGCCCCAGCATTTT
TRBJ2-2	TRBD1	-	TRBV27	CASSPQGEVNTGELFF	TGTGCCAGCAGTCCACAGGGGGAGGTGAACACCGGGGAGCTGTTTTTT
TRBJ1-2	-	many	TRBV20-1	CSASRPGYTF	TGCAGTGCTAGTCGGCCTGGCTACACCTTC
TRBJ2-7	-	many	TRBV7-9	CASSLESGAYEQYF	TGTGCCAGCAGCTTAGAATCAGGGGCCTACGAGCAGTACTTC
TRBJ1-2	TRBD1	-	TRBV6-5	CASLGTGGGDGYTF	TGTGCCAGCCTCGGGACAGGGGGCGGGGATGGCTACACCTTC
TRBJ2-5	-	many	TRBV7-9	CASRVGEETQYF	TGTGCCAGCAGGGTTGGGGAAGAGACCCAGTACTTC
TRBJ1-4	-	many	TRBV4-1	CASSQEYRRDVKEKLFF	TGCGCCAGCAGCCAAGAATATCGTAGGGACGTGAAGGAAAAACTGTTTTTT
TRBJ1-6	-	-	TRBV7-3	CASARGILEPLHF	TGTGCCAGCGCCAGGGGAATTTTAGAGCCCCTCCACTTT
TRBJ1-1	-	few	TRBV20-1	CSARRMGSRLEAFF	TGCAGTGCTAGAAGGATGGGGTCGCGACTTGAAGCTTTCTTT
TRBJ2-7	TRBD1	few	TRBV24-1	CATSASNRGHYEQYF	TGTGCCACCAGTGCCTCAAACAGGGGGCACTACGAGCAGTACTTC
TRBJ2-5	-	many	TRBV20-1	CSARSIFGPVRETQYF	TGCAGTGCTAGATCCATCTTTGGACCCGTTCGCGAGACCCAGTACTTC
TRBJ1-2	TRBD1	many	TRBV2	CASRFDRANYGYTF	TGTGCCAGCCGATTCGACAGGGCGAACTATGGCTACACCTTC
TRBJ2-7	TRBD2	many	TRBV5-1	CASSLEGGPPNEQYF	TGCGCCAGCAGCTTGGAGGGAGGGCCTCCCAACGAGCAGTACTTC
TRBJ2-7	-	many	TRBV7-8	CASSPARLRASYEQYF	TGTGCCAGCAGCCCCGCTAGGCTCAGGGCCTCCTACGAGCAGTACTTC